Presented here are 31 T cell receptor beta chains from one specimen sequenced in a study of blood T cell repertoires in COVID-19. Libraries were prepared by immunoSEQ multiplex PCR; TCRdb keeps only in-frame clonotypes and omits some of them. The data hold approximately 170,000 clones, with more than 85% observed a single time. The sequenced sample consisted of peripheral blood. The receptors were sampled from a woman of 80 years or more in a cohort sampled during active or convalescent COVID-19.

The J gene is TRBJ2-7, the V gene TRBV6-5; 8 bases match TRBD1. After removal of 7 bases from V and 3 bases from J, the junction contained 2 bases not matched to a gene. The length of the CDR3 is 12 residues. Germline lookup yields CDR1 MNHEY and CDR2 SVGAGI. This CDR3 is CASTGQGYEQYF. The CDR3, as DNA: TGTGCCAGCACCGGACAGGGCTACGAGCAGTACTTC.

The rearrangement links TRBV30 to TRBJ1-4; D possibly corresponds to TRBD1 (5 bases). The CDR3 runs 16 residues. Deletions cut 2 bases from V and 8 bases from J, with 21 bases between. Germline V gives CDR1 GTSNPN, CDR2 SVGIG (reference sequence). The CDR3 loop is CAWSRGSLGHIEKLFF. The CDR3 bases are TGTGCCTGGAGTAGAGGTTCTTTAGGACACATAGAAAAACTGTTTTTT.

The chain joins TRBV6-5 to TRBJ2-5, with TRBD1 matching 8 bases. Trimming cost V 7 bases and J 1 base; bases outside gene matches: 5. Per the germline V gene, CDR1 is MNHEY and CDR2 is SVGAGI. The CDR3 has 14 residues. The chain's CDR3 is CASTYGQGQETQYF. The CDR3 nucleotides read TGTGCCAGCACCTATGGACAGGGCCAAGAGACCCAGTACTTC.

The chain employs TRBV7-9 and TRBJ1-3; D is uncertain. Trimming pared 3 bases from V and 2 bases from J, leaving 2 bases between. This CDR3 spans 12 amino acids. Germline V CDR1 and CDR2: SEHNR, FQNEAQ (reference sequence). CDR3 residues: CASSFTGNTIYF. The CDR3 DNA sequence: TGTGCCAGCAGCTTTACTGGAAACACCATATATTTT.

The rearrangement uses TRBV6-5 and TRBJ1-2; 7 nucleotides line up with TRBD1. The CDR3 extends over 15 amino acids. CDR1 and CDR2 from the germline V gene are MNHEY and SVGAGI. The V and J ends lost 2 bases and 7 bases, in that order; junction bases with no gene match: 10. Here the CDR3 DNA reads TGTGCCAGCAGTTACCTTACAACAGGGGAGTCTGGCTACACCTTC. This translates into CASSYLTTGESGYTF.

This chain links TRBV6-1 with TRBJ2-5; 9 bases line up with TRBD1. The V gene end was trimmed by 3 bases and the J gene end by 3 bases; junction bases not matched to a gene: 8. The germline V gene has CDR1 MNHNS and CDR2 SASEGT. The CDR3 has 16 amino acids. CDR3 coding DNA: TGTGCCAGCAGTGATGCCGGGACAGGGAGAGAAGAGACCCAGTACTTC. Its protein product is CASSDAGTGREETQYF.

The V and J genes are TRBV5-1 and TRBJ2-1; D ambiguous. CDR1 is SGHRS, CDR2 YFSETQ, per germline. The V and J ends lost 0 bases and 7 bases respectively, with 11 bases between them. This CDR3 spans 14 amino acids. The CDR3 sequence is CASSLEPAVNEQFF. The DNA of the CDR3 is TGCGCCAGCAGCTTGGAACCTGCAGTGAATGAGCAGTTCTTC.

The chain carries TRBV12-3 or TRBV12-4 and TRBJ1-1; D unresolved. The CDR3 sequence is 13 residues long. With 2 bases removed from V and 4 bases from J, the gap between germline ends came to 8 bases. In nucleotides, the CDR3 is TGTGCCAGCAGTTTATTATCCAGCACTGAAGCTTTCTTT. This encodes CASSLLSSTEAFF.

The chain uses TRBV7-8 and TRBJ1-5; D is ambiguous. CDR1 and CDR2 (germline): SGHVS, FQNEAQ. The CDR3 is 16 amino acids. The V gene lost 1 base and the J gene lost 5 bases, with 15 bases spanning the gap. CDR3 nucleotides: TGTGCCAGCAGCTTAGGGCAGGCCATTTGGGATCAGCCCCAGCATTTT. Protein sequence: CASSLGQAIWDQPQHF. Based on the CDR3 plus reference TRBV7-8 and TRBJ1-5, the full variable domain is GAGVSQSPRYKVAKRGQDVALRCDPISGHVSLFWYQQALGQGPEFLTYFQNEAQLDKSGLPSDRFFAERPEGSVSTLKIQRTQQEDSAVYLCASSLGQAIWDQPQHFGDGTRLSIL.

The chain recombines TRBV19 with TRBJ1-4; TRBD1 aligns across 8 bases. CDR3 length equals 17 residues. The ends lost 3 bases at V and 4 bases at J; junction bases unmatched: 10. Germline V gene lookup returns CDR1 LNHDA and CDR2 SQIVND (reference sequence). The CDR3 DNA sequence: TGTGCCAGTAGTATCGGGCAAGGACAGGGTTTTAATGAAAAACTGTTTTTT. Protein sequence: CASSIGQGQGFNEKLFF.

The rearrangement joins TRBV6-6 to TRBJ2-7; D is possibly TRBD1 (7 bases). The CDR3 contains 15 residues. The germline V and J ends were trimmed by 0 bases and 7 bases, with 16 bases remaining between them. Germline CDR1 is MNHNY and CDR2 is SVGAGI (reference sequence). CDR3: CASSYSPGSGGEQYV. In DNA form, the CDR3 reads TGTGCCAGCAGTTACTCTCCCGGATCAGGGGGGGAGCAGTACGTC.

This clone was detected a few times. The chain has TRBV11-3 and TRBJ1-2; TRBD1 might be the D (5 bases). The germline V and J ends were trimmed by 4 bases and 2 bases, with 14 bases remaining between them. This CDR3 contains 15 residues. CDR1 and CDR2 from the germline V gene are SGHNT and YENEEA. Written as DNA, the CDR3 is TGTGCCAGCAGCTATGAGACAGTTCGAAACTATGGCTACACCTTC. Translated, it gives CASSYETVRNYGYTF.

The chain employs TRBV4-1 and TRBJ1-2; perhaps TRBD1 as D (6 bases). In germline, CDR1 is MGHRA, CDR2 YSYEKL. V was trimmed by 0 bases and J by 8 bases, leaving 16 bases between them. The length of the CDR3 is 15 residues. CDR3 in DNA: TGCGCCAGCAGCCAAGATCTGTCCAGGGGCTGGGGCTACACCTTC. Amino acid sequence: CASSQDLSRGWGYTF.

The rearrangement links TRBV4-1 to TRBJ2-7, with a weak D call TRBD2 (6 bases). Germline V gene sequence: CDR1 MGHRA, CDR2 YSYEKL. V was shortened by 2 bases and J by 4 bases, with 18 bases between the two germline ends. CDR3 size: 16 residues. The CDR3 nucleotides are TGCGCCAGCAGCCAACGCGCCGATGGGGAGGATTACGAGCAGTACTTC. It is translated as CASSQRADGEDYEQYF.

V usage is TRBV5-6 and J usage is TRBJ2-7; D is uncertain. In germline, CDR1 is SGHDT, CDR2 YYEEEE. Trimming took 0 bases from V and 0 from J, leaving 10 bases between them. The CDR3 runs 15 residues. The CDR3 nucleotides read TGTGCCAGCAGCTTGGACCCCTCGAGCTCCTACGAGCAGTACTTC. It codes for CASSLDPSSSYEQYF.

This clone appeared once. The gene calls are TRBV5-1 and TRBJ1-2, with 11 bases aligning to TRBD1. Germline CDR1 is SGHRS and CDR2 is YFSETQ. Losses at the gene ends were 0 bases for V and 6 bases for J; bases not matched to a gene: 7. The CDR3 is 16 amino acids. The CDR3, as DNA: TGCGCCAGCAGCTTGGCCCCCGGGACAGGGGGGAATGGCTACACCTTC. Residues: CASSLAPGTGGNGYTF. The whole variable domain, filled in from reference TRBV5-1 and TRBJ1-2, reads KAGVTQTPRYLIKTRGQQVTLSCSPISGHRSVSWYQQTPGQGLQFLFEYFSETQRNKGNFPGRFSGRQFSNSRSEMNVSTLELGDSALYLCASSLAPGTGGNGYTFGSGTRLTVV.

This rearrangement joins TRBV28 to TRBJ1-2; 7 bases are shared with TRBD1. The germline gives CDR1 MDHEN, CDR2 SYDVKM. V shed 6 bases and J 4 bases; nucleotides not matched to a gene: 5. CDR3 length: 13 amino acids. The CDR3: CASSEGQLYGYTF. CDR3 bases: TGTGCCAGCAGCGAGGGACAGCTCTATGGCTACACCTTC.

CDR3 DNA: TGTGCCTGGATCCCCGTTGTGGGCAGGGTGTCCACTGAAGCTTTCTTT. Protein sequence: CAWIPVVGRVSTEAFF. V is TRBV30 and J is TRBJ1-1, with a weak D call TRBD1 (5 bases). Trimming left V 4 bases short and J 4 bases short, with 22 bases between. Looked up from germline, CDR1 is GTSNPN and CDR2 is SVGIG (reference sequence). This CDR3 comprises 16 residues.

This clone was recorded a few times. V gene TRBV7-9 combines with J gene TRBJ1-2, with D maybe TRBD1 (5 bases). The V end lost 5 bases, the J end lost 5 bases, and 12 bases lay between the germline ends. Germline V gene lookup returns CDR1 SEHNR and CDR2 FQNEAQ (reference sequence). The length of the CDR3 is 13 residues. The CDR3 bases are TGTGCCAGCAGCCCGGACATATGGTATGGCTACACCTTC. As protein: CASSPDIWYGYTF.

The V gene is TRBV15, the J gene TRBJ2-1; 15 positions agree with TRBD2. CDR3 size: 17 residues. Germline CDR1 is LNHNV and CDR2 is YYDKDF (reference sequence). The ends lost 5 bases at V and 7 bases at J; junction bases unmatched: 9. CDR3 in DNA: TGTGCCACCAGCCCGGGACTAGCGGGGGGATCTTGGAATGAGCAGTTCTTC. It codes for CATSPGLAGGSWNEQFF. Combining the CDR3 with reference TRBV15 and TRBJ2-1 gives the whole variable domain DAMVIQNPRYQVTQFGKPVTLSCSQTLNHNVMYWYQQKSSQAPKLLFHYYDKDFNNEADTPDNFQSRRPNTSFCFLDIRSPGLGDTAMYLCATSPGLAGGSWNEQFFGPGTRLTVL.

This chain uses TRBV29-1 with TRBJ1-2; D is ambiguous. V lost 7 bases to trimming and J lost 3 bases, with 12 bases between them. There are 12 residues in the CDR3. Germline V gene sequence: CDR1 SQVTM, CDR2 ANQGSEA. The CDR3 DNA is TGCAGCGGCCAACATACAGACTATGGCTACACCTTC. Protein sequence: CSGQHTDYGYTF.

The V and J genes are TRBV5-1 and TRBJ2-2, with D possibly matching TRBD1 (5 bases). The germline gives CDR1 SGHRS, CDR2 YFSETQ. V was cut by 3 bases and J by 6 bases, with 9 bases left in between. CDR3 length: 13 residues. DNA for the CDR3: TGCGCCAGCAGCTACGGACAACCCGGGGAGCTGTTTTTT. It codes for CASSYGQPGELFF.

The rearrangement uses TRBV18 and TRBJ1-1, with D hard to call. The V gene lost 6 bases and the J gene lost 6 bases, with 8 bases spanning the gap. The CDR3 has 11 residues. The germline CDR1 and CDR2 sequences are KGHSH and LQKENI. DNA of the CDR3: TGTGCCAGCTCCCTACGCGCTGAAGCTTTCTTT. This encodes CASSLRAEAFF.

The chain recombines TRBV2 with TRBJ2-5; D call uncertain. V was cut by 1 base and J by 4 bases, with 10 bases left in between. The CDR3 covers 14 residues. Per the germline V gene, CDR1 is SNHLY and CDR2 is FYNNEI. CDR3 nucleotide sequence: TGTGCCAGCAGTGAAGGCAGTCCCAGAGAGACCCAGTACTTC. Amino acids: CASSEGSPRETQYF.

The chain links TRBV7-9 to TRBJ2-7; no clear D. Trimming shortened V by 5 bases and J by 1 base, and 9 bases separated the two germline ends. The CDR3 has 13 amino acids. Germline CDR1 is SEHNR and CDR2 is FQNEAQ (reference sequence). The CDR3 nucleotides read TGTGCCAGCAGCCTGACACCTTCCTACGAGCAGTACTTC. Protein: CASSLTPSYEQYF. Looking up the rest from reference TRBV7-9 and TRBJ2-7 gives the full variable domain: DTGVSQNPRHKITKRGQNVTFRCDPISEHNRLYWYRQTLGQGPEFLTYFQNEAQLEKSRLLSDRFSAERPKGSFSTLEIQRTEQGDSAMYLCASSLTPSYEQYFGPGTRLTVT.

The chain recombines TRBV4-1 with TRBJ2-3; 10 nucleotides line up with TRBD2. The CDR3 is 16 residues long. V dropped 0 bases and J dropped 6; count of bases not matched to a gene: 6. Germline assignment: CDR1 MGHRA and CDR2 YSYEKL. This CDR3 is CASSQDQTSGYDTQYF. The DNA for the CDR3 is TGCGCCAGCAGCCAAGATCAGACTAGCGGGTACGATACGCAGTATTTT.

DNA of the CDR3: TGTGCCAGCAGCTACCCTCCGGGACAGGGGGCGTATAGTCTCTTGGCCGAGCAGTACGTC. Its protein product is CASSYPPGQGAYSLLAEQYV. This chain connects TRBV21-1 to TRBJ2-7; the table calls TRBD1, which could not be checked here. TRBV21-1 is reported as a pseudogene. The CDR3 covers 20 residues.

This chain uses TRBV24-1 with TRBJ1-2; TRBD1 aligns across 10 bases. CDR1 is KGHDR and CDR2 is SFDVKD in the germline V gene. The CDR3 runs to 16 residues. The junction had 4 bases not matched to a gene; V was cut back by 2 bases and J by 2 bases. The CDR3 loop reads CATSDSGDRGNYGYTF. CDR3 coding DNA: TGTGCCACCAGTGATTCCGGGGACAGGGGAAACTATGGCTACACCTTC.

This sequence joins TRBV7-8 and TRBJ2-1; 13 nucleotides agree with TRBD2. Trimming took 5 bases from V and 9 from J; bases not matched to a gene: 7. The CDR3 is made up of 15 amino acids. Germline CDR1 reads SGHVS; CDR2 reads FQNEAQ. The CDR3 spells CASSETSGGWSEQFF. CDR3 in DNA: TGTGCCAGCAGCGAGACTAGCGGGGGGTGGAGTGAGCAGTTCTTC.

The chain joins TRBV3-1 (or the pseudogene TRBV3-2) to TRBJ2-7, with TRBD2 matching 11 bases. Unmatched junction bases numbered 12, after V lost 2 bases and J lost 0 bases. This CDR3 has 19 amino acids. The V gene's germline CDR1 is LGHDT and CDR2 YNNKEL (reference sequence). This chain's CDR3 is CASSQRPGLAETSSYEQYF. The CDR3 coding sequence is TGTGCCAGCAGCCAAAGACCGGGACTAGCGGAGACGAGCTCCTACGAGCAGTACTTC.

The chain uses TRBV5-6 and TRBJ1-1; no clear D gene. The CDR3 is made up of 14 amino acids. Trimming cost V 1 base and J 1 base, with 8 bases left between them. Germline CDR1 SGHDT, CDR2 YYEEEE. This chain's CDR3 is CASSLYSENTEAFF. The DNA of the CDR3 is TGTGCCAGCAGCTTGTATAGCGAGAACACTGAAGCTTTCTTT.